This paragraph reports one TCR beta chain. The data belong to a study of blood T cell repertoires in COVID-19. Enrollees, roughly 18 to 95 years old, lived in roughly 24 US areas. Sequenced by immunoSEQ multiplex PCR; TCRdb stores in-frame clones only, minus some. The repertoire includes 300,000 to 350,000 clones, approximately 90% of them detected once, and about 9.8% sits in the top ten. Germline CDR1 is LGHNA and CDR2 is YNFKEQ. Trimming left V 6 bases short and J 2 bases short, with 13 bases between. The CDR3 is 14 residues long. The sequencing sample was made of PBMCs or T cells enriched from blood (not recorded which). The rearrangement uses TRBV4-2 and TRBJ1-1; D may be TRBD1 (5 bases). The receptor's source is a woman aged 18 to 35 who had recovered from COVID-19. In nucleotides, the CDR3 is TGTGCCAGCAGGGCGGGGCCCTTAAACACTGAAGCTTTCTTT. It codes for CASRAGPLNTEAFF.